The present T cell receptor (beta chain) was sequenced within a study of TIL therapy for anti-PD-1-resistant metastatic lung cancer. The immunoSEQ assay was v3. Sequencing used immunoSEQ multiplex PCR; TCRdb keeps in-frame clones, though not all of them. The sample yields tens of thousands of clones, roughly 69% seen once. Per germline, CDR1 LGHNT and CDR2 FRNRAP. This CDR3 comprises 12 residues. The ends were cut back, 6 bases at V and 3 bases at J, with 9 bases in the middle. The time point: pre-treatment sample, taken before nivolumab and TIL therapy. The tumor samples were excised metastases, mostly pleural nodules or supraclavicular lymph nodes.

The gene calls are TRBV12-5 and TRBJ2-7; TRBD2 might be the D (5 bases). The specimen was tumor tissue, collected at baseline. This clonotype was sampled from a woman aged 25 to 80 with non-small cell lung cancer. CDR3 protein: CASGHGDYEQYF. The CDR3 DNA follows: TGTGCTAGTGGCCACGGGGACTACGAGCAGTACTTC.